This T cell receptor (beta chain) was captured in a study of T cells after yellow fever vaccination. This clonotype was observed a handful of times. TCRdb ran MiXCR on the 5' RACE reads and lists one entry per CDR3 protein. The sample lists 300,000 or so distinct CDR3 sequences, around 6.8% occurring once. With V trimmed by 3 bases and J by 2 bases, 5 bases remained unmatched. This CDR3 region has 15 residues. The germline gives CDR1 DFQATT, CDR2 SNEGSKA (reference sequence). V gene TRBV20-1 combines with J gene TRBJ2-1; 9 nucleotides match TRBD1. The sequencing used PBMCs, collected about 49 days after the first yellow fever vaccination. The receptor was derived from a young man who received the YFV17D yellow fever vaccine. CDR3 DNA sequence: TGCAGTGCTAGTCGGGACAGGGTTCCCTACAATGAGCAGTTCTTC. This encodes CSASRDRVPYNEQFF.